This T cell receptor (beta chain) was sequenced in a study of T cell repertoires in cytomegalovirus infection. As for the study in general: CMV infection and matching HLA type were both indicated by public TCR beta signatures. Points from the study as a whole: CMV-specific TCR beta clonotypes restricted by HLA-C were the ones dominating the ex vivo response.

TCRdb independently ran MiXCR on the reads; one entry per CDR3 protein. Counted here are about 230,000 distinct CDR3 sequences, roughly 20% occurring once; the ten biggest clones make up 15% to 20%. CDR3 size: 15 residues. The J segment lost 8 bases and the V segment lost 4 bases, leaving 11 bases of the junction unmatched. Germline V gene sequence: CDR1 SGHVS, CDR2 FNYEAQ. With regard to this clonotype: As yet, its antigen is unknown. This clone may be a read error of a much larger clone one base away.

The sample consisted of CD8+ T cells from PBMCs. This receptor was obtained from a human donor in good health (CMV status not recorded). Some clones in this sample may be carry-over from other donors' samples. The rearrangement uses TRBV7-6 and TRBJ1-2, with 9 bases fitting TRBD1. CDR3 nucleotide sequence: TGTGCCAGCAGCTCCAGGACAGGGGTGTCTGGCGGCTACACCTTC. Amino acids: CASSSRTGVSGGYTF.